What follows are 26 T cell receptor beta chains derived from one specimen sequenced in a study of blood T cells in healthy people across ages. Combining a sample-barcoded 5' primer with a J-beta primer mix, a second PCR ran for about 7 to 11 cycles. A single record per CDR3 protein comes from TCRdb applying MiXCR to the 5' RACE reads. Among just under 900,000 distinct CDR3 sequences, around 30% were seen once, and the ten largest hold around 16%. The sample taken for sequencing was blood. All receptors derive from a woman of 80 years or more in good health.

This clonotype showed up many times. The rearrangement uses TRBV12-3 or TRBV12-4 and TRBJ2-1; 7 nucleotides match TRBD2. Trimming removed 7 bases from V and 4 bases from J; junction bases left unmatched: 13. This CDR3 contains 16 residues. CDR3 in DNA: TGTGCCAGCACCCTTGGGGTGTGGGGGGGATACAATGAGCAGTTCTTC. It specifies CASTLGVWGGYNEQFF.

A single count supports this clonotype. Sequence at one end of the junction differs from germline and may be a read error. This chain joins TRBV12-3 or TRBV12-4 and TRBJ2-3; a possible D gene is TRBD2 (5 bases). This CDR3 is 14 amino acids long. CDR3 in DNA: TGTGCCAGCAGATCCGGAGTGGGAGCAGATGCGCAGTATTTT. This sequence encodes CASRSGVGADAQYF.

The chain employs TRBV19 and TRBJ1-1; D remains ambiguous. V gave up 7 bases and J gave up 2 bases, with 11 bases separating them. The CDR3 covers 13 residues. CDR1 LNHDA and CDR2 SQIVND come from the germline V gene (reference sequence). CDR3 sequence reads: CASIGDTNTEAFF. CDR3 bases: TGTGCCAGTATTGGGGATACCAACACTGAAGCTTTCTTT.

The table lists this clonotype with many counts. The chain combines TRBV4-3 with TRBJ2-1; 8 bases line up with TRBD1. The trim removed 4 bases at V and 9 bases at J, leaving 11 bases unmatched. Germline V gives CDR1 LGHNA, CDR2 YSLEER. The CDR3 runs 15 residues. CDR3 amino acids: CASSPRDRNRGEQFF. The CDR3 DNA reads as TGCGCCAGCAGCCCCCGGGACAGGAATCGCGGTGAGCAGTTCTTC.

Concerning this clonotype itself: Given a much more abundant clone one base away, this may be a read error. The chain combines TRBV11-2 with TRBJ2-5; 8 bases align to TRBD1. The J call may be in error: the DNA end matches TRBJ2-1 better. Looked up from germline, CDR1 is SGHAT and CDR2 is FQNNGV. The CDR3 sequence is 15 residues long. The CDR3: CASSSGWGQVRTQFF. DNA of the CDR3: TGTGCCAGCAGCTCCGGCTGGGGACAGGTTCGGACCCAGTTCTTC.

As to this clonotype: A much larger clone differs by one base, so this may be a read error. V is TRBV4-3 and J is TRBJ2-1, with 8 positions matching TRBD1. Near its end, the DNA agrees better with TRBJ2-7, so the J call may be wrong. Germline CDR1 reads LGHNA; CDR2 reads YSLEER. The CDR3 spans 15 residues. CDR3 sequence (DNA): TGCGCCAGCAGCCGCGACAGGGGACTTTACAATGAGCAGTACTTC. This translates into CASSRDRGLYNEQYF.

This chain connects TRBV28 to TRBJ1-2; D is ambiguous. V was shortened by 4 bases and J by 1 base, with 10 bases between the two germline ends. Germline CDR1 is MDHEN and CDR2 is SYDVKM. CDR3 length equals 14 residues. DNA of the CDR3: TGTGCCAGCAGTTCCTCACCGCTTAACTATGGCTACACCTTC. Its translation is CASSSSPLNYGYTF.

This clonotype was seen only a few times. This chain joins TRBV5-1 and TRBJ1-5; D remains ambiguous. This CDR3 has 15 residues. CDR1 is SGHRS, CDR2 YFSETQ, per germline. V was clipped by 0 bases and J by 1 base, with 8 bases between them. The CDR3 reads CASSLEGTSNQPQHF. CDR3 bases: TGCGCCAGCAGCTTGGAGGGCACAAGCAATCAGCCCCAGCATTTT.

A remark on this clonotype: This may arise from a read error, as a much more abundant clone is one base away. This sequence joins TRBV7-2 and TRBJ2-2; D perhaps matches TRBD1 (6 bases). The germline V gene has CDR1 SGHTA and CDR2 FQGNSA. The CDR3 runs to 14 residues. CDR3 loop: CANSLGANTGELFF. DNA of the CDR3: TGTGCCAACAGCTTGGGGGCTAACACCGGGGAGCTGTTTTTT.

CDR3 nucleotide sequence: TGTGCCAGCAGCTTAAACAGGGGGCAGGCGAACACTGAAGCTTTCTTT. Translation: CASSLNRGQANTEAFF. The V and J genes are TRBV5-8 and TRBJ1-1; 9 nucleotides align to TRBD1. Germline V gene data show CDR1 as SGHTS and CDR2 as YDEGEE. The CDR3 is made up of 16 amino acids. V lost 2 bases to trimming and J lost 1 base; unmatched junction nucleotides: 6.

The chain combines TRBV6-5 with TRBJ2-1, with 8 nucleotides matching TRBD2. The CDR3 runs 17 residues. Losses at the gene ends were 2 bases for V and 4 bases for J; bases not matched to a gene: 10. Germline CDR1 is MNHEY and CDR2 is SVGAGI. CDR3 sequence: CASSYRALAGGYNEQFF. The CDR3 coding sequence is TGTGCCAGCAGTTACAGGGCCCTGGCGGGGGGTTACAATGAGCAGTTCTTC.

This clonotype was detected ten times or more. Written as DNA, the CDR3 is TGTGCCAGCAGCCCATGGGGGACTGAAGCTTTCTTT. Translating it yields CASSPWGTEAFF. V and J are TRBV7-6 and TRBJ1-1, with TRBD1 as a possible D gene (5 bases). V was shortened by 5 bases and J by 5 bases, with 9 bases between the two germline ends. Germline V gives CDR1 SGHVS, CDR2 FNYEAQ. This CDR3 comprises 12 residues.

This clonotype was observed a handful of times. The chain carries TRBV12-3 or TRBV12-4 and TRBJ1-6; 7 bases are shared with TRBD1. This CDR3 comprises 15 residues. J lost 7 bases, V lost 6 bases, and 9 bases had no gene match. The CDR3 here is CASRRNRGDNSPLHF. The DNA of the CDR3 is TGTGCCAGCAGAAGAAACAGGGGTGACAATTCACCCCTCCACTTT.

This clonotype was counted many times. The V call is TRBV20-1, the J call TRBJ2-3, with 7 bases matching TRBD2. Germline lookup yields CDR1 DFQATT and CDR2 SNEGSKA (reference sequence). Trimming took 3 bases from V and 8 from J; bases not matched to a gene: 11. The CDR3 length is 14 residues. DNA of the CDR3: TGCAGTGCTAGGGAAAGCGGGGCCGCAGGTACGCAGTATTTT. It yields the protein CSARESGAAGTQYF.

In its sample, this clonotype was seen a few times. CDR3: CASRARVTGELFF. Written as DNA, the CDR3 is TGTGCCAGCAGGGCTAGGGTCACCGGGGAGCTGTTTTTT. The chain recombines TRBV6-2 or TRBV6-3 with TRBJ2-2, with D uncertain. This CDR3 has 13 residues. Germline V gives CDR1 MNHEY, CDR2 SVGEGT. Trimming removed 6 bases at V and 4 bases at J, with 9 bases between.

This clonotype was detected many times. Sequence at one end of the junction differs from germline and may be a read error. The chain carries TRBV7-9 and TRBJ2-3; D is ambiguous. The length of the CDR3 is 14 residues. CDR1 and CDR2 from the germline V gene are SEHNR and FQNEAQ (reference sequence). Written as DNA, the CDR3 is TGCGCCAGCAGCTTGAGCCTTAGCACAGATACGCAGTATTTT. It is translated as CASSLSLSTDTQYF.

At least ten counts were recorded for this clonotype. The chain recombines TRBV7-2 with TRBJ2-5, with 10 bases aligning to TRBD2. CDR1 is SGHTA, CDR2 FQGNSA, per germline. J was trimmed by 3 bases and V by 1 base; bases with no gene match: 5. CDR3 length: 16 amino acids. CDR3 nucleotide sequence: TGTGCCAGCAGCTTAGTTACAGCGGGGGGGAAAGAGACCCAGTACTTC. It codes for CASSLVTAGGKETQYF.

This clonotype was recorded at least ten times. The chain is built from TRBV5-1 and TRBJ2-1; possible D gene TRBD2, 6 bases. CDR1 is SGHRS, CDR2 YFSETQ, per germline. CDR3 size: 15 residues. Trimming shortened V by 4 bases and J by 3 bases, and 14 bases separated the two germline ends. CDR3 region: CASSPGLEGYNEQFF. The CDR3 DNA reads as TGCGCCAGCAGCCCCGGATTGGAGGGCTACAATGAGCAGTTCTTC.

This clonotype has just a few counts. The chain combines TRBV6-1 with TRBJ2-7; 9 nucleotides match TRBD2. The CDR3 contains 13 residues. Germline assignment: CDR1 MNHNS and CDR2 SASEGT. V was clipped by 4 bases and J by 5 bases; unmatched bases: 3. The CDR3 DNA is TGTGCCAGCAGTGGCGCGGGGGGGAACGAGCAGTACTTC. Its protein is CASSGAGGNEQYF.

This clonotype was detected ten times or more. V and J are TRBV29-1 and TRBJ2-7, with 7 bases that match TRBD1. The length of the CDR3 is 13 residues. The J segment lost 7 bases and the V segment lost 2 bases, leaving 8 bases of the junction unmatched. From germline, CDR1 is SQVTM and CDR2 ANQGSEA. The CDR3 DNA follows: TGCAGCGTTGAACAGACAGGGATGAGGGAGCAGTACTTC. Its translation is CSVEQTGMREQYF.

The rearrangement links TRBV12-3 or TRBV12-4 to TRBJ2-5; 9 positions agree with TRBD2. J gave up 3 bases and V 2 bases, and 7 bases lay outside the gene matches. This CDR3 has 16 amino acids. The CDR3, as DNA: TGTGCCAGCAGTTTATACGCAGCGGGGGGAAAAGAGACCCAGTACTTC. This codes for CASSLYAAGGKETQYF.

This clonotype appeared a few times. This chain connects TRBV6-6 to TRBJ1-1; D ambiguous. CDR1 MNHNY and CDR2 SVGAGI come from the germline V gene (reference sequence). With 8 bases removed from V and 0 bases from J, the gap between germline ends came to 10 bases. The length of the CDR3 is 13 residues. CDR3 sequence reads: CASSNSVNTEAFF. CDR3 nucleotide sequence: TGTGCCAGCTCTAATAGTGTGAACACTGAAGCTTTCTTT.

The chain carries TRBV6-5 and TRBJ1-6; 12 bases are shared with TRBD1. The ends lost 2 bases at V and 14 bases at J; junction bases unmatched: 7. Germline assignment: CDR1 MNHEY and CDR2 SVGAGI. The CDR3 sequence is 15 residues long. This CDR3 is CASSYGDRGPSSLHF. In DNA, the CDR3 is TGTGCCAGCAGTTACGGGGACAGGGGGCCCTCTTCCCTCCACTTT.

In its sample, this clonotype was seen a few times. The rearrangement uses TRBV6-2 or TRBV6-3 and TRBJ2-3, with 9 bases aligning to TRBD2. Germline V gives CDR1 MNHEY, CDR2 SVGEGT. The ends lost 10 bases at V and 1 base at J; junction bases unmatched: 9. The CDR3 is 15 residues long. The CDR3: CAIRTAGGGTDTQYF. The CDR3 coding sequence is TGTGCCATCCGTACGGCGGGGGGGGGCACAGATACGCAGTATTTT.

This clonotype was recorded at least ten times. The chain couples TRBV20-1 to TRBJ2-3; perhaps TRBD2 as D (6 bases). This CDR3 region has 14 residues. Between the trimmed V and J ends, which lost 1 base and 0 bases, there was a span of 8 bases. CDR1 DFQATT and CDR2 SNEGSKA come from the germline V gene (reference sequence). The CDR3 region is CSARVEGSTDTQYF. In DNA form, the CDR3 reads TGCAGTGCTAGAGTGGAGGGGAGCACAGATACGCAGTATTTT.

The genes are TRBV30 and TRBJ2-1; the D gene could be TRBD1 or TRBD2 (5 bases each). The V gene lost 1 base and the J gene lost 6 bases, with 13 bases spanning the gap. Germline CDR1 GTSNPN, CDR2 SVGIG (reference sequence). The CDR3 spans 14 residues. This CDR3 reads CAWSAGTSGNEQFF. As DNA, the CDR3 is TGTGCCTGGAGTGCAGGGACCTCGGGCAATGAGCAGTTCTTC.